This T cell receptor (beta chain) was identified in a study of blood T cell repertoires in COVID-19. The CDR3 totals 17 residues. Germline values: CDR1 ENHRY, CDR2 SYGVKD. V was shortened by 4 bases and J by 0 bases, with 17 bases between the two germline ends. This clone was observed a single time. Authors' methods: Amplification of reference gene primers was used by the study to estimate nucleated cell counts. This table comes from immunoSEQ multiplex PCR, and its TCRdb copy is limited to in-frame clones, with some not included. V, J and clone size were drawn from that table, and D and trimming were deduced from the DNA. The sample records about 140,000 clones, about four fifths being singletons.

The V and J genes are TRBV10-3 and TRBJ2-3; maybe TRBD2 (7 bases). Sequencing was done on a sample of peripheral blood. The receptor was derived from a human donor in a cohort sampled during active COVID-19. The CDR3 sequence is CAISVSGGLQSTDTQYF. DNA for the CDR3: TGTGCCATCAGTGTTTCCGGGGGGCTACAGAGCACAGATACGCAGTATTTT.